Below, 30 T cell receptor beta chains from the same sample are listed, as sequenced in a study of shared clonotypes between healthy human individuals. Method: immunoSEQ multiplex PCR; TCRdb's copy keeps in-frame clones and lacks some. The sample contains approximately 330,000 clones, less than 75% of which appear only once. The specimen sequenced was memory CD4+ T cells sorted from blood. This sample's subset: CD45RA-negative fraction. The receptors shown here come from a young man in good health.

The CDR3 here is CASSFIPPGTANTGELFF. The CDR3, as DNA: TGTGCCAGCAGTTTTATCCCACCCGGGACAGCGAACACCGGGGAGCTGTTTTTT. J is TRBJ2-2 and V is TRBV28; 7 bases agree with TRBD1. Germline V gives CDR1 MDHEN, CDR2 SYDVKM. The CDR3 contains 18 residues. The V gene end was trimmed by 3 bases and the J gene end by 0 bases; junction bases not matched to a gene: 10.

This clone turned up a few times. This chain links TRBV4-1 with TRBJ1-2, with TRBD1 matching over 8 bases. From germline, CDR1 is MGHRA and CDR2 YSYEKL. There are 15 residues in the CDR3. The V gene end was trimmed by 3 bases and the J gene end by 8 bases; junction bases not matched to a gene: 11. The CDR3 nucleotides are TGCGCCAGCAGCCAGAGTAGTGGACAGGGCGGGGGCTACACCTTC. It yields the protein CASSQSSGQGGGYTF.

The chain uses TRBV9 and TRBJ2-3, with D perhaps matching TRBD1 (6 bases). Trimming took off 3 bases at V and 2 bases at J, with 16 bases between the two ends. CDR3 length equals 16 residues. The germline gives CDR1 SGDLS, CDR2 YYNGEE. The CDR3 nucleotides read TGTGCCAGCAGCGCCCAAACAGGGAACCCCACAGATACGCAGTATTTT. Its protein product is CASSAQTGNPTDTQYF.

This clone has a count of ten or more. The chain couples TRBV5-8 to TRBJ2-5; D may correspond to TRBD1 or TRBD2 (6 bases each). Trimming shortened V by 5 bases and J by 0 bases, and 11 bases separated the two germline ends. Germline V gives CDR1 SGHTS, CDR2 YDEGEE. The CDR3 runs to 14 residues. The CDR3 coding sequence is TGTGCCAGCAGGGTCGGGGGCCACCAAGAGACCCAGTACTTC. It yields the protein CASRVGGHQETQYF.

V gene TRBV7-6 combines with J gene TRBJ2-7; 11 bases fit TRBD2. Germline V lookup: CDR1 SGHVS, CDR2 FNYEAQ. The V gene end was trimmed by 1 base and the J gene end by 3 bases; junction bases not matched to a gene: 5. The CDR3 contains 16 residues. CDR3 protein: CASSLDSGRAVYEQYF. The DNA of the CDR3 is TGTGCCAGCAGCTTAGATAGCGGGAGGGCCGTCTACGAGCAGTACTTC.

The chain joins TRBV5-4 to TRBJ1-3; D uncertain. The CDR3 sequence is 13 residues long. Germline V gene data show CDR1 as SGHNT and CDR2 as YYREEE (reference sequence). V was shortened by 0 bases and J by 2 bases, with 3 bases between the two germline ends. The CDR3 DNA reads TGTGCCAGCAGCTTGGCCACTGGAAACACCATATATTTT. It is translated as CASSLATGNTIYF.

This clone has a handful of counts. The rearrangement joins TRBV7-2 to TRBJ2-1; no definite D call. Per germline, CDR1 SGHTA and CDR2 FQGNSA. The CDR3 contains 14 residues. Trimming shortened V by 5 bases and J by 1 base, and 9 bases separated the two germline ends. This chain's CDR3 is CASSPSVSYNEQFF. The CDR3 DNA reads TGTGCCAGCAGCCCCAGCGTTTCCTACAATGAGCAGTTCTTC. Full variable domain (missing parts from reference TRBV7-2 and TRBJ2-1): GAGVSQSPSNKVTEKGKDVELRCDPISGHTALYWYRQSLGQGLEFLIYFQGNSAPDKSGLPSDRFSAERTGGSVSTLTIQRTQQEDSAVYLCASSPSVSYNEQFFGPGTRLTVL.

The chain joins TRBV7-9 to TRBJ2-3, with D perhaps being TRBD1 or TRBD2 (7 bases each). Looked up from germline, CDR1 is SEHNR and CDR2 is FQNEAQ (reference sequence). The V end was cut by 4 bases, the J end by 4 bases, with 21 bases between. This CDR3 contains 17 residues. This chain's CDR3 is CASSSPTGRGGADTQYF. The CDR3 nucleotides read TGTGCCAGCAGCTCCCCGACAGGGAGGGGTGGGGCAGATACGCAGTATTTT. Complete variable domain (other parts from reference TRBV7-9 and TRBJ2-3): DTGVSQNPRHKITKRGQNVTFRCDPISEHNRLYWYRQTLGQGPEFLTYFQNEAQLEKSRLLSDRFSAERPKGSFSTLEIQRTEQGDSAMYLCASSSPTGRGGADTQYFGPGTRLTVL.

CDR3 DNA sequence: TGTGCCAGCAGCTTAGAGGCAGGCCGGACCTACGAGCAGTACTTC. Its translation is CASSLEAGRTYEQYF. V gene TRBV11-2 combines with J gene TRBJ2-7; D remains unclear. Deletions cut 0 bases from V and 2 bases from J, with 11 bases between. Germline values: CDR1 SGHAT, CDR2 FQNNGV. The CDR3 contains 15 residues.

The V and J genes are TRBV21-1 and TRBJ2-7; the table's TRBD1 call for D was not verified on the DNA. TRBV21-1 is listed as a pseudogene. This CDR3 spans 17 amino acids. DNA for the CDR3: TGTGCCAGCAGCACTTGCTCGGACAGGGGGTACAGGTACGAGCAGTACTTC. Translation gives CASSTCSDRGYRYEQYF.

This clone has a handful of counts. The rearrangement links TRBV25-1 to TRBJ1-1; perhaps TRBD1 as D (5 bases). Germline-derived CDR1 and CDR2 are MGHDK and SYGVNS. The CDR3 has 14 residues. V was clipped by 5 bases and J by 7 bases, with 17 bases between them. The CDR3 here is CASSSPGTLLEAFF. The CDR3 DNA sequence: TGTGCCAGCAGTTCTCCAGGGACCTTGCTTGAAGCTTTCTTT.

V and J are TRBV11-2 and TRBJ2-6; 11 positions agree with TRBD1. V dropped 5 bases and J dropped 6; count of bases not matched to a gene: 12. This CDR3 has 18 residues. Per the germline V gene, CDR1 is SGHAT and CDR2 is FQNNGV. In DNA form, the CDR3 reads TGTGCCAGCAGCGGATTGGGACAGGGGGTTGTAATGGCCAACGTCCTGACTTTC. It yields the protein CASSGLGQGVVMANVLTF.

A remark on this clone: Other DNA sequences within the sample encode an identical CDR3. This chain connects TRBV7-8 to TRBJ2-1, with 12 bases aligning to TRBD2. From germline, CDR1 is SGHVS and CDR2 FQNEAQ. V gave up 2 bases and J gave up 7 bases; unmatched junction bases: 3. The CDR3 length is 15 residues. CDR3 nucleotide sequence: TGTGCCAGCAGCTTATCCCTAGCGGGAGGGAATGAGCAGTTCTTC. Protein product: CASSLSLAGGNEQFF.

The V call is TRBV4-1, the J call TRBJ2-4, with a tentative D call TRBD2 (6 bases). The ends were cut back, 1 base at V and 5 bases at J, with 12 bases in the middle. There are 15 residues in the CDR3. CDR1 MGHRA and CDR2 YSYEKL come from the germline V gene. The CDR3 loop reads CASSQAKRAENIQYF. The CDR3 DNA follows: TGCGCCAGCAGCCAAGCCAAGCGGGCCGAAAACATTCAGTACTTC.

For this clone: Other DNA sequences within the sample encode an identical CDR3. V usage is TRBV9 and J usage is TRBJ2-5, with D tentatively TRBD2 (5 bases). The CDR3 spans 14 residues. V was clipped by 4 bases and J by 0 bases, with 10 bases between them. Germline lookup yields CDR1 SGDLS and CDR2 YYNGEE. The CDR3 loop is CASSPRGNQETQYF. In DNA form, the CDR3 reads TGTGCCAGCAGCCCTCGGGGTAACCAAGAGACCCAGTACTTC.

Here the CDR3 reads CASMYRGRADNRTDTQYF. The CDR3 nucleotides read TGTGCCAGCATGTACCGCGGGAGGGCCGATAATAGGACAGATACGCAGTATTTT. The rearrangement uses TRBV2 and TRBJ2-3; 9 bases agree with TRBD2. CDR1 is SNHLY, CDR2 FYNNEI, per germline. The CDR3 is 18 amino acids. Germline trimming cut 7 bases from V and 3 bases from J; bases unmatched to any gene: 17.

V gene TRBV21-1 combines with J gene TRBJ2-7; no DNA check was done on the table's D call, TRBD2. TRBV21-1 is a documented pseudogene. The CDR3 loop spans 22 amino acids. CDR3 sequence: CASSKAWGKTGPGLAGGDEQYF. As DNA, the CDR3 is TGTGCCAGCAGCAAAGCATGGGGAAAGACAGGGCCGGGACTAGCGGGAGGAGACGAGCAGTACTTC.

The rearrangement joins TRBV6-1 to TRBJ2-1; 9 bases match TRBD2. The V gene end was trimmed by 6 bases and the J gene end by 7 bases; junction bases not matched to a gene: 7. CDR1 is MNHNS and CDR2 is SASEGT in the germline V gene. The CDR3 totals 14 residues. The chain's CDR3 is CASRGTSLSNEQFF. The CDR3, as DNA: TGTGCCAGCAGAGGGACTAGCTTGTCGAATGAGCAGTTCTTC.

The CDR3 sequence: CASSPRGAETQYF. The DNA for the CDR3 is TGCGCCAGCAGCCCCCGGGGAGCAGAGACCCAGTACTTC. This chain links TRBV5-1 with TRBJ2-5; TRBD2 might be the D (5 bases). V was trimmed by 4 bases and J by 4 bases, leaving 11 bases between them. The CDR3 runs 13 residues. Germline V lookup: CDR1 SGHRS, CDR2 YFSETQ.

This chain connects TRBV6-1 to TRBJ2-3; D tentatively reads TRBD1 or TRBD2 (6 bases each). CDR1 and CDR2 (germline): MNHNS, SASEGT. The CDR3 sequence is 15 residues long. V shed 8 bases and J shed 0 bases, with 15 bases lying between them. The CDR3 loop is CASVVEGGSTDTQYF. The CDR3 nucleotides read TGTGCCAGCGTTGTTGAGGGGGGCAGCACAGATACGCAGTATTTT.

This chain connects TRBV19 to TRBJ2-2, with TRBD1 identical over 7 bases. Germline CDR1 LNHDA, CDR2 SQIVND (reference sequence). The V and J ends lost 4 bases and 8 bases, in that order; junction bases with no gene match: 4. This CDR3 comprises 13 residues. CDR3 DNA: TGTGCCAGTAGTAAAACAGGGGATGGGGAGCTGTTTTTT. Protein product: CASSKTGDGELFF.

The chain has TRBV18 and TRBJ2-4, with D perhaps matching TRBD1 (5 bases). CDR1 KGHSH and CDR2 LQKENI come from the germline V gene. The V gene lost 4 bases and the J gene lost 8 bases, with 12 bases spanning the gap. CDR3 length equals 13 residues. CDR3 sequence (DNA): TGTGCCAGCTCACACTCATTAGGGGACATTCAGTACTTC. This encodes CASSHSLGDIQYF.

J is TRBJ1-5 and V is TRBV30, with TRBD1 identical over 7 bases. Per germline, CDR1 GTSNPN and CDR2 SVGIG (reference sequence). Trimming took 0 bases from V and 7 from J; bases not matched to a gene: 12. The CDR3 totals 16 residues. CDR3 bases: TGTGCCTGGAGTGTCCCTACAAGACAGGGCGCCCAGCCCCAGCATTTT. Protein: CAWSVPTRQGAQPQHF.

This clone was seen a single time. The CDR3 spells CASSDQGFSSYEQYF. DNA of the CDR3: TGTGCCAGCAGTGATCAGGGATTCAGCTCCTACGAGCAGTACTTC. The V and J genes are TRBV6-1 and TRBJ2-7; tentative D call: TRBD1 (5 bases). The V end lost 3 bases, the J end lost 0 bases, and 12 bases lay between the germline ends. The CDR3 is 15 residues long. Germline CDR1 MNHNS, CDR2 SASEGT.

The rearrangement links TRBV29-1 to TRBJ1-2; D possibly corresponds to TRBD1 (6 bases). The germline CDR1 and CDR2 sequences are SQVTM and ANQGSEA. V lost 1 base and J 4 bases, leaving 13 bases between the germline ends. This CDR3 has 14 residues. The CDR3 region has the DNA TGCAGCGTTGAAGTGGAACAGGGAGCCTATGGCTACACCTTC. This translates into CSVEVEQGAYGYTF.

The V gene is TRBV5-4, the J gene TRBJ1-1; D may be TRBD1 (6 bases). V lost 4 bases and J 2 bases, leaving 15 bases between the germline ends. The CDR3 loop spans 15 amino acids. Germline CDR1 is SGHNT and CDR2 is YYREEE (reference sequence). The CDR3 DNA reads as TGTGCCAGCAGCCCCTATGGGGGGCGTAACACTGAAGCTTTCTTT. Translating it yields CASSPYGGRNTEAFF.

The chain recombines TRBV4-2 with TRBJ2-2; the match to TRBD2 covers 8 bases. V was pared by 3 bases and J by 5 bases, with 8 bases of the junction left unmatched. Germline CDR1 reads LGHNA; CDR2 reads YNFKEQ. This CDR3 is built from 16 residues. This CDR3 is CASSQVLAEGTGELFF. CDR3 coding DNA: TGTGCCAGCAGCCAGGTACTAGCGGAGGGGACCGGGGAGCTGTTTTTT.

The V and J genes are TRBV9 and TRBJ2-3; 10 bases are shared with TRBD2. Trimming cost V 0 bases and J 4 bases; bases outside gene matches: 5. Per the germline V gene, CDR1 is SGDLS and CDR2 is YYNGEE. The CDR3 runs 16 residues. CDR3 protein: CASSVGLAGDADTQYF. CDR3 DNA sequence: TGTGCCAGCAGCGTAGGGCTAGCGGGAGACGCAGATACGCAGTATTTT.

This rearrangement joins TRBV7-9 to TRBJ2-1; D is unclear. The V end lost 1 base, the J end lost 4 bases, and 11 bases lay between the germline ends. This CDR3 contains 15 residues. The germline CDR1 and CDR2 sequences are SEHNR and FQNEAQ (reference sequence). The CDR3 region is CASSLGLGPYNEQFF. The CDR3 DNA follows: TGTGCCAGCAGCTTAGGACTTGGCCCATACAATGAGCAGTTCTTC.

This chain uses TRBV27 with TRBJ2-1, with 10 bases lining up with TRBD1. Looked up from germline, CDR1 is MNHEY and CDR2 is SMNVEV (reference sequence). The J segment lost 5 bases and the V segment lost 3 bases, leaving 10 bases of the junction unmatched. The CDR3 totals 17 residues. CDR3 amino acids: CASSFRRSGTGDNEQFF. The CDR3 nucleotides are TGTGCCAGCAGTTTTAGGCGTTCTGGGACAGGGGACAATGAGCAGTTCTTC.